The rows below give T cell receptor beta chains drawn from one sample of a study of blood T cell repertoires in COVID-19. Assay used: immunoSEQ multiplex PCR; TCRdb lists only in-frame clones, some missing. The table records some 340,000 clones, around 86% of them present only once. Material: PBMCs or T cells enriched from blood (not recorded which). Receptors were obtained from a woman aged 45-60 years who had recovered from COVID-19. Each CDR3 is given with its conserved first and last residue. The D gene is left open where the match is weak. Only part of the rows carry a size: once, few, many, or a class if the clone is expanded.

TGTGCCAGCCGAGTGACAGGGACTAACTATGGCTACACCTTC	CASRVTGTNYGYTF	TRBD1	NA	TRBV2	TRBJ1-2
TGCGCCAGCAGCTTGTTGACGGGAAGCGGCAATGAGCAGTTCTTC	CASSLLTGSGNEQFF	NA	NA	TRBV5-1	TRBJ2-1
TGTGCCACCAGCAGAGACATTGCGGGGGGCGTCCAGCCCCAGCATTTT	CATSRDIAGGVQPQHF	NA	NA	TRBV15	TRBJ1-5
TGTGCCAGCAGCCTAAGCCCACACGGGGGAGCATCGGCCTATGGCTACACCTTC	CASSLSPHGGASAYGYTF	NA	NA	TRBV7-6	TRBJ1-2
TGCAGTGCTAGTGGCCTAGCGGGGTCTATTGAGCAGTTCTTC	CSASGLAGSIEQFF	TRBD2	NA	TRBV20-1	TRBJ2-1
TGTGCCAGCTCACCGGGAGGGACTAATTCACCCCTCCACTTT	CASSPGGTNSPLHF	NA	NA	TRBV18	TRBJ1-6
TGCGCCAGCAGCCCCGACAGGGGGCAAACTAGCTACGAGCAGTACTTC	CASSPDRGQTSYEQYF	TRBD1	NA	TRBV5-1	TRBJ2-7
TGTGCCAGCAGCCTTCCCCTAGGCACCGGGGAGCTGTTTTTT	CASSLPLGTGELFF	NA	NA	TRBV4-2	TRBJ2-2
TGTGCCAGCAGCGTGACAGTTACGTACGAGCAGTACTTC	CASSVTVTYEQYF	NA	NA	TRBV7-2	TRBJ2-7
TGTGCCAGCAGCTCGGTCGGGACAGCTTCCATGAACACTGAAGCTTTCTTT	CASSSVGTASMNTEAFF	TRBD1	NA	TRBV7-2	TRBJ1-1
TGCAGCACTGGGCAGGGGGAAAATGGCTACACCTTC	CSTGQGENGYTF	TRBD1	NA	TRBV29-1	TRBJ1-2
TGTGCCAGCCGGTTGGGAGTTGCAGATACGCAGTATTTT	CASRLGVADTQYF	NA	NA	TRBV19	TRBJ2-3
TGCGCCAGCAGTCCTCCGAGGACAGGTTGGAACTATGGCTACACCTTC	CASSPPRTGWNYGYTF	TRBD1	NA	TRBV4-1	TRBJ1-2
TGTGCCAGCAGCCCACGGGGGGTAGACAATGAGCAGTTCTTC	CASSPRGVDNEQFF	TRBD2	NA	TRBV7-3	TRBJ2-1
TGTGCCAGCAGTTTATTCTCTCACACAAGTACCGGGGAGCTGTTTTTT	CASSLFSHTSTGELFF	NA	NA	TRBV6-5	TRBJ2-2
TGTGCCAGTAGTCTTAGGAGGAACACTGAAGCTTTCTTT	CASSLRRNTEAFF	NA	NA	TRBV19	TRBJ1-1
TGTGCCAGCAGCTTCCCAGGGCTGGGAAACACCATATATTTT	CASSFPGLGNTIYF	NA	once	TRBV7-9	TRBJ1-3
TGTGCCAGCAGCCCTACAACAGGGAGTCCCGAAGCTTTCTTT	CASSPTTGSPEAFF	NA	NA	TRBV9	TRBJ1-1
TGTGCCAGCAGCGCACCCCCGGGACAGGGATCTTTTTACACTGAAGCTTTCTTT	CASSAPPGQGSFYTEAFF	TRBD1	NA	TRBV9	TRBJ1-1
TGTGCCAGTAGTTTGCAGATCAATCAGCCCCAGCATTTT	CASSLQINQPQHF	NA	NA	TRBV19	TRBJ1-5
TGTGCCAGCTCACGACAGACCGGGGAGCTGTTTTTT	CASSRQTGELFF	NA	NA	TRBV18	TRBJ2-2
TGTGCCAGCAGTCCAGGACAGAAATTCTATGGCTACACCTTC	CASSPGQKFYGYTF	NA	NA	TRBV7-2	TRBJ1-2
TGTGCCAGCAGCTTAGTCGGGACAGATAATGAAAAACTGTTTTTT	CASSLVGTDNEKLFF	TRBD1	NA	TRBV7-2	TRBJ1-4